A single sample is the source of the 23 T cell receptor beta chains below, sequenced in a study of tumor-infiltrating lymphocytes in primary liver carcinoma. Co-extracting RNA and DNA was done with 20-30 mg of unsorted bulk tissue as input. Starting material of around 460 ng total RNA yielded TCR beta cDNA via a constant-region primer. Nested multiplex PCR, run for three rounds with slightly modified ARM-PCR, yielded TCR beta libraries. Each of the first two PCR rounds ran approximately 10 cycles with TRBV1-TRBV30 forward and C-beta reverse primers. TCRdb fed the multiplex PCR reads into MiXCR, producing one record per CDR3 protein. The table has 55,000 to 65,000 distinct CDR3 sequences, about two thirds seen once; the top ten hold around 57%. The sample comprised liver tumor tissue from sampling region 2. The subset here: tumor region T2, inferior pole. These receptors originate from a man in his forties with primary liver carcinoma and hepatitis B virus infection.

This clonotype was seen only a few times. A read error may account for a junction end that differs from germline. This chain uses TRBV6-6 with TRBJ1-5, with TRBD1 identical over 10 bases. The CDR3 length is 14 residues. Germline assignment: CDR1 MNHNY and CDR2 SVGAGI (reference sequence). The DNA of the CDR3 is TGTACCAGCAGTTTCGGACAGGGGGATCAGCCCCAGCACTTT. Translated, it gives CTSSFGQGDQPQHF.

Concerning this clonotype: Because it lacks the conserved phenylalanine or tryptophan at the end, this CDR3 is likely a read error. The chain uses TRBV10-3 and TRBJ2-5; tentatively, D is TRBD1 (5 bases). The CDR3 extends over 14 amino acids. Germline V lookup: CDR1 ENHRY, CDR2 SYGVKD. The CDR3 sequence is CAISPVRAQEPQYV. The CDR3 DNA is TGTGCCATCAGCCCCGTCAGGGCCCAAGAGCCCCAGTACGTC.

With regard to this clonotype: A much larger clone lies one base from this, so it may be a read error. The chain combines TRBV7-8 with TRBJ2-5; 7 nucleotides align to TRBD2. Germline CDR1 is SGHVS and CDR2 is FQNEAQ. CDR3 length: 14 residues. Written as DNA, the CDR3 is TGTACCAGCAGCTTACTAGCGTACCAAGAGACCCAGTACTTC. It codes for CTSSLLAYQETQYF.

Turning to this clonotype: This may be a read error, as it is one base from a much larger clone. The rearrangement uses TRBV7-9 and TRBJ1-4; no firm D call. The V end was cut by 7 bases, the J end by 3 bases, with 18 bases between. The CDR3 length is 16 residues. Germline assignment: CDR1 SEHNR and CDR2 FQNEAQ (reference sequence). Written as DNA, the CDR3 is TGTGCCAGCAACTCCGGACGGGCTACGGCTAATGAAAAACTGTTTTTT. It translates to CASNSGRATANEKLFF.

With respect to this clonotype: This may arise from a read error, as a much more abundant clone is one base away. The genes are TRBV4-2 and TRBJ1-6; D not certain. Germline assignment: CDR1 LGHNA and CDR2 YNFKEQ. CDR3 size: 15 residues. The CDR3 region has the DNA TGTGTCAGCAGCCAAGCTGGGGTGAAGGATTCACTCCTCCACTTT. This codes for CVSSQAGVKDSLLHF.

This clonotype was recorded at least ten times. The CDR3 nucleotides read TGTGCCAGCAGCTGGGCGACGGACGAGAGCGAAAAACTGTTTTTT. It yields the protein CASSWATDESEKLFF. The chain recombines TRBV28 with TRBJ1-4; no reliable D call. Per germline, CDR1 MDHEN and CDR2 SYDVKM. This CDR3 spans 15 amino acids. Trimming shortened V by 6 bases and J by 8 bases, and 19 bases separated the two germline ends. The variable domain in full, completed from reference TRBV28 and TRBJ1-4, reads DVKVTQSSRYLVKRTGEKVFLECVQDMDHENMFWYRQDPGLGLRLIYFSYDVKMKEKGDIPEGYSVSREKKERFSLILESASTNQTSMYLCASSWATDESEKLFFGSGTQLSVL.

The gene calls are TRBV6-6 and TRBJ2-7; 7 bases agree with TRBD1. Trimming cost V 5 bases and J 6 bases; bases outside gene matches: 13. Looked up from germline, CDR1 is MNHNY and CDR2 is SVGAGI (reference sequence). CDR3 length: 15 residues. CDR3 in amino acids: CASSIPPTGTAEQYF. The CDR3 region has the DNA TGTGCCAGCAGTATCCCCCCGACAGGGACGGCCGAGCAGTACTTC.

This chain connects TRBV6-1 to TRBJ1-2; possibly TRBD1 for D (6 bases). With 8 bases removed from V and 3 bases from J, the gap between germline ends came to 19 bases. The CDR3 contains 15 residues. Germline V gives CDR1 MNHNS, CDR2 SASEGT. The CDR3 loop is CASSVVGGADYGYTF. Here the CDR3 DNA reads TGTGCCAGCTCAGTGGTGGGGGGCGCCGACTATGGCTACACCTTC.

With regard to this clonotype: One junction end disagrees with the germline gene, perhaps due to a read error. V and J are TRBV6-2 or TRBV6-3 and TRBJ1-4, with D unresolved. This CDR3 is 13 amino acids long. Germline V gene sequence: CDR1 MNHEY, CDR2 SVGEGT. The CDR3 loop reads CASSYSVAGKPFF. CDR3 coding DNA: TGCGCCAGCAGTTACTCGGTTGCTGGAAAACCGTTTTTT.

This clonotype was counted at least ten times. The rearrangement joins TRBV28 to TRBJ1-1, with TRBD1 matching 7 bases. The CDR3 runs to 11 residues. Germline V gene data show CDR1 as MDHEN and CDR2 as SYDVKM. V dropped 5 bases and J dropped 8; count of bases not matched to a gene: 2. This CDR3 reads CASSVQGEAFF. In DNA, the CDR3 is TGTGCCAGCAGTGTACAGGGGGAAGCTTTCTTT.

In regard to this clonotype: The junction does not match germline at one end; this may be a read error. This chain links TRBV10-3 with TRBJ2-5; 7 nucleotides agree with TRBD1. Germline CDR1 ENHRY, CDR2 SYGVKD. This CDR3 has 14 amino acids. The CDR3 region has the DNA TGTACCATCAGTGACTCGGCAGGGGGAGAGACCCAGTACTTC. Its translation is CTISDSAGGETQYF.

As for this clonotype: One junction end does not reproduce the germline sequence, and a read error may be involved. The chain couples TRBV4-3 to TRBJ1-3, with D possibly being TRBD1 (5 bases). Germline V lookup: CDR1 LGHNA, CDR2 YSLEER. The CDR3 is 13 residues long. CDR3 protein: CASSQDKGNTIYF. CDR3 DNA sequence: TGTGCCAGCAGCCAGGACAAGGGAAACACCATATATTTT.

Of note for this clonotype: One junction end disagrees with the germline gene, perhaps due to a read error. The chain recombines TRBV11-2 with TRBJ1-1; 8 bases agree with TRBD1. In germline, CDR1 is SGHAT, CDR2 FQNNGV. This CDR3 is 16 amino acids long. In DNA form, the CDR3 reads TGTGCCAGCAGCCCATACAGGGGGTTCGTGAACACTGAACCTTTCTTT. Translating it yields CASSPYRGFVNTEPFF. Combining the CDR3 with reference TRBV11-2 and TRBJ1-1 gives the whole variable domain EAGVAQSPRYKIIEKRQSVAFWCNPISGHATLYWYQQILGQGPKLLIQFQNNGVVDDSQLPKDRFSAERLKGVDSTLKIQPAKLEDSAVYLCASSPYRGFVNTEPFFGQGTRLTVV.

In its sample, this clonotype ranks as medium-sized. The genes are TRBV11-2 and TRBJ2-5; D gene uncertain. V dropped 1 base and J dropped 2 bases, with 14 bases sitting between them. This CDR3 has 16 amino acids. Germline loops: CDR1 SGHAT, CDR2 FQNNGV. The CDR3 loop reads CASSLGALEGQETQYF. In nucleotides, the CDR3 is TGTGCCAGCAGCTTAGGGGCTTTGGAAGGACAAGAGACCCAGTACTTC.

Points on this clonotype: A junction end diverges from the germline sequence, so it may reflect a read error. The rearrangement joins TRBV12-3 or TRBV12-4 to TRBJ2-1; 7 bases fit TRBD2. The CDR3 is 15 residues long. The CDR3 coding sequence is TGTGCCAGCATCTTAGCGGGCGTGTCCTGCAATGAGCAGTTCTTC. This codes for CASILAGVSCNEQFF.

A note on this clonotype: Its ends do not fully match the called genes, so a read error is possible. The chain has TRBV14 and TRBJ2-1; the match to TRBD2 covers 8 bases. The CDR3 totals 16 residues. Germline V gene sequence: CDR1 SGHDN, CDR2 FVKESK. The CDR3 DNA reads as TGTGCCAGCAGTGCTGTAGCGGGATGGGTAAACAATGATCAGTTCTTC. The encoded protein is CASSAVAGWVNNDQFF.

This chain links TRBV5-8 with TRBJ2-1, with 13 bases matching TRBD2. V was pared by 3 bases and J by 4 bases, with 4 bases of the junction left unmatched. Germline CDR1 is SGHTS and CDR2 is YDEGEE. This CDR3 contains 16 residues. The CDR3 DNA reads as TGTGCCAGCAGCTCGGGACTAGCGGGATCATACAATGAGCAGTTCTTC. It codes for CASSSGLAGSYNEQFF.

This clonotype was recorded a few times. Because it lacks the conserved phenylalanine or tryptophan at the end, this CDR3 is likely a read error. Because the CDR3's place on the DNA is in doubt, the DNA is left out and the CDR3 is given as listed by TCRdb. The V call is TRBV28, the J call TRBJ1-5; the D call TRBD1 from the table was never checked on the DNA. With termini counted, the CDR3 has 12 amino acids. Germline lookup yields CDR1 MDHEN and CDR2 SYDVKM. The CDR3 region is CASRIQGQPQHS.

Comment on this clonotype: Mismatch with germline at one junction end may stem from a read error. The chain uses TRBV30 and TRBJ1-4, with 7 bases fitting TRBD1. Looked up from germline, CDR1 is GTSNPN and CDR2 is SVGIG (reference sequence). CDR3 length equals 13 residues. The DNA of the CDR3 is TGTGCCTGTCTGGACAGGCCGCGGGAAAAACTGTCTTTT. As protein: CACLDRPREKLSF.

As to this clonotype: One end of the junction is discordant with germline, which a read error may explain. The chain combines TRBV6-5 with TRBJ2-7, with 10 bases that match TRBD1. The CDR3 sequence is 15 residues long. Germline V CDR1 and CDR2: MNHEY, SVGAGI. This CDR3 is CVSTLTGTGVHEQYF. Here the CDR3 DNA reads TGTGTCAGCACTCTCACCGGGACAGGGGTTCACGAGCAGTACTTC.

In its sample, this clonotype ranks as medium-sized. The genes are TRBV11-2 and TRBJ2-1; D ambiguous. The germline gives CDR1 SGHAT, CDR2 FQNNGV. Trimming took off 3 bases at V and 9 bases at J, with 6 bases between the two ends. The CDR3 contains 11 residues. CDR3 nucleotide sequence: TGTGCCAGCAGCTTTTTGGGTGAGCAGTTCTTC. It translates to CASSFLGEQFF.

In its sample, this clonotype was seen many times. V usage is TRBV7-9 and J usage is TRBJ2-3; TRBD2 is a possible D gene (5 bases). The V gene's germline CDR1 is SEHNR and CDR2 FQNEAQ (reference sequence). This CDR3 comprises 16 residues. With 5 bases removed from V and 0 bases from J, the gap between germline ends came to 15 bases. The DNA of the CDR3 is TGTGCCAGCAGCCACAATGTTGGCGGGAGCACAGATACGCAGTATTTT. Translation: CASSHNVGGSTDTQYF.

This clonotype was found a few times. The final CDR3 position lacks the conserved phenylalanine or tryptophan, pointing to a likely read error. The V call is TRBV12-3 or TRBV12-4, the J call TRBJ1-5; the D is unclear. The length of the CDR3 is 15 residues. Trimming pared 6 bases from V and 7 bases from J, leaving 19 bases between. CDR3 loop: CASSPAAQANQPQHC. CDR3 DNA: TGTGCCAGCAGCCCCGCAGCGCAGGCTAACCAGCCCCAGCATTGT.